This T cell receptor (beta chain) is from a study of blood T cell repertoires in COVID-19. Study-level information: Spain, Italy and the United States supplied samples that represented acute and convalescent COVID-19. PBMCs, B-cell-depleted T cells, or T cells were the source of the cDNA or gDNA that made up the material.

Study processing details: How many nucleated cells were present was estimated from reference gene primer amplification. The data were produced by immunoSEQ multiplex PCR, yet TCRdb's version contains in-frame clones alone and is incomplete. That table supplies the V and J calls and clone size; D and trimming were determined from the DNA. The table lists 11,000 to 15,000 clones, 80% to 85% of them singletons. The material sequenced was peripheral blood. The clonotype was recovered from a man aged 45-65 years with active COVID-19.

CDR3 nucleotide sequence: TGCGCCAGCAGCTTAGAGCGGACAGATACGCAGTATTTT. As protein: CASSLERTDTQYF. The chain joins TRBV5-1 to TRBJ2-3, with D perhaps matching TRBD2 (5 bases). Germline V gene lookup returns CDR1 SGHRS and CDR2 YFSETQ. The CDR3 loop spans 13 amino acids. Between the trimmed V and J ends, which lost 2 bases and 3 bases, there was a span of 7 bases.